This TCR beta chain stems from a study of blood T cell repertoires in COVID-19. Study in general: The study drew acute and convalescent COVID-19 samples from the United States, Italy and Spain. The analysed material was cDNA or gDNA that came from T cells, B-cell-depleted T cells, or PBMCs.

Seattle participants joined during active infection and were tracked over time. This clone has only one observation. This CDR3 is 16 amino acids long. Germline CDR1 reads MNHNS; CDR2 reads SASEGT. V lost 1 base and J lost 7, with 17 bases in between. Source study methods: Nucleated cell number was recorded as an estimate derived from reference gene primer amplification. Profiling relied on immunoSEQ multiplex PCR, and the TCRdb table lists in-frame clones only, not all of them. The DNA gave D and trimming, while V, J and clone size come from that table. The top ten hold roughly 10% of the sample, which has roughly 220,000 clones, approximately 86% seen once.

V usage is TRBV6-1 and J usage is TRBJ1-5; TRBD1 is a possible D gene (5 bases). The sequence came from a woman aged 45 to 65 with COVID-19, enrolled during active disease. Material for sequencing was peripheral blood. The CDR3 nucleotides are TGTGCCAGCAGTGAAGGTCCAGGGAGGGACGGACAGCCCCAGCATTTT. Protein sequence: CASSEGPGRDGQPQHF.